One sample yielded the 11 T cell receptor beta chains listed below, sequenced in a study of identical twins. MiXCR was run by TCRdb on the 5' RACE reads, yielding one entry per CDR3 protein. In the table there are some 440,000 distinct CDR3 sequences, 20% to 30% of which are singletons. This sample was also put to use in a study of T cells expressing NK-cell markers.

Material: CD4+ T cells sorted from blood. Every receptor here comes from a woman younger than 30 in good health.

The chain carries TRBV7-2 and TRBJ2-3; 9 bases are a match to TRBD2. With V trimmed by 1 base and J by 4 bases, 6 bases remained unmatched. Germline CDR1 reads SGHTA; CDR2 reads FQGNSA. CDR3 size: 16 residues. This chain's CDR3 is CASSLDGREGADTQYF. The DNA of the CDR3 is TGTGCCAGCAGCTTAGATGGGCGGGAGGGGGCAGATACGCAGTATTTT.

The V call is TRBV6-5, the J call TRBJ1-1, with a possible D match to TRBD1 (5 bases). The germline V gene has CDR1 MNHEY and CDR2 SVGAGI. The CDR3 runs to 16 residues. V was clipped by 2 bases and J by 0 bases, with 13 bases between them. The CDR3 DNA reads as TGTGCCAGCAGTTACCAGGGAAATGGCATGAACACTGAAGCTTTCTTT. Protein sequence: CASSYQGNGMNTEAFF.

This clonotype was recorded a few times. The chain couples TRBV20-1 to TRBJ2-5, with D maybe TRBD2 (6 bases). There are 13 residues in the CDR3. Germline V gene sequence: CDR1 DFQATT, CDR2 SNEGSKA (reference sequence). The V gene lost 5 bases and the J gene lost 5 bases, with 15 bases spanning the gap. CDR3 coding DNA: TGCAGTGCTGGACCGGGACTGAGGGAGACCCAGTACTTC. It codes for CSAGPGLRETQYF.

This chain joins TRBV5-1 and TRBJ2-1, with 7 bases identical to TRBD1. Germline values: CDR1 SGHRS, CDR2 YFSETQ. J lost 0 bases, V lost 4 bases, and 4 bases had no gene match. The CDR3 spans 15 residues. In DNA form, the CDR3 reads TGCGCCAGCAGCCAGACAGGGACCTCCTACAATGAGCAGTTCTTC. Protein sequence: CASSQTGTSYNEQFF.

This clonotype occurred a few times. V usage is TRBV20-1 and J usage is TRBJ2-5, with D maybe TRBD2 (6 bases). The V gene lost 6 bases and the J gene lost 2 bases, with 13 bases spanning the gap. Germline CDR1 and CDR2: DFQATT and SNEGSKA (reference sequence). The length of the CDR3 is 13 residues. CDR3 in amino acids: CSAPIRGQETQYF. CDR3 nucleotide sequence: TGCAGTGCCCCGATCCGGGGGCAAGAGACCCAGTACTTC.

This clonotype came up a few times. This chain uses TRBV5-1 with TRBJ1-2; D possibly corresponds to TRBD1 (5 bases). V was shortened by 1 base and J by 8 bases, with 15 bases between the two germline ends. This CDR3 spans 14 amino acids. CDR1 and CDR2 (germline): SGHRS, YFSETQ. CDR3 sequence (DNA): TGCGCCAGCAGCTTGACCACGGGGCTAGGAGGCTACACCTTC. Encoded protein: CASSLTTGLGGYTF.

The gene calls are TRBV20-1 and TRBJ2-3, with D possibly matching TRBD2 (6 bases). CDR3 length: 13 amino acids. CDR1 is DFQATT and CDR2 is SNEGSKA in the germline V gene (reference sequence). The V end lost 0 bases, the J end lost 6 bases, and 10 bases lay between the germline ends. In nucleotides, the CDR3 is TGCAGTGCTAGAGATTATAGCGGCGATACGCAGTATTTT. It yields the protein CSARDYSGDTQYF.

V usage is TRBV5-1 and J usage is TRBJ1-2; 7 bases line up with TRBD1. The ends lost 0 bases at V and 5 bases at J; junction bases unmatched: 1. Germline V gene data show CDR1 as SGHRS and CDR2 as YFSETQ. The length of the CDR3 is 13 residues. CDR3 sequence: CASSLEGQYGYTF. The CDR3, as DNA: TGCGCCAGCAGCTTGGAGGGACAGTATGGCTACACCTTC.

This chain links TRBV2 with TRBJ1-5; 10 bases match TRBD1. The CDR3 consists of 17 residues. Trimming at V came to 7 bases and at J to 6 bases, leaving 15 bases not matched to a gene. CDR1 and CDR2 (germline): SNHLY, FYNNEI. CDR3 nucleotides: TGTGCCAGCACCTTACCGGGACAGGGGTTGGGAGGTCAGCCCCAGCATTTT. This sequence encodes CASTLPGQGLGGQPQHF. The full variable domain, in which reference TRBV2 and TRBJ1-5 provide the parts outside the CDR3, is EPEVTQTPSHQVTQMGQEVILRCVPISNHLYFYWYRQILGQKVEFLVSFYNNEISEKSEIFDDQFSVERPDGSNFTLKIRSTKLEDSAMYFCASTLPGQGLGGQPQHFGDGTRLSIL.

This clonotype came up a few times. The J gene is TRBJ1-2, the V gene TRBV7-9, with a tentative D call TRBD1 (5 bases). Per germline, CDR1 SEHNR and CDR2 FQNEAQ (reference sequence). The CDR3 covers 13 residues. Trimming shortened V by 1 base and J by 7 bases, and 10 bases separated the two germline ends. CDR3 DNA sequence: TGTGCCAGCAGCTTAGAAGTTCAGGGTGGCTACACCTTC. It codes for CASSLEVQGGYTF.

This clonotype was picked up a small number of times. The rearrangement joins TRBV5-1 to TRBJ1-2; D perhaps matches TRBD1 (5 bases). V was clipped by 7 bases and J by 5 bases, with 9 bases between them. The germline V gene encodes CDR1 SGHRS and CDR2 YFSETQ. This CDR3 spans 11 amino acids. The CDR3 DNA is TGCGCCAGCGCGGACAATTATGGCTACACCTTC. This gives the protein CASADNYGYTF.